This T cell receptor beta chain was sequenced in a study of T cells in Graves' hyperthyroidism and ophthalmopathy. The TCR beta CDR3 regions underwent amplification using RNA transcripts as the source. Using the HTBI primer set, a first-round RT-PCR was run on the TCR CDR3. TCRdb analysed the multiplex PCR reads with MiXCR anew, one entry per CDR3 protein. The sample has about 360,000 distinct CDR3 sequences, about a fifth seen once. This CDR3 is built from 14 residues. The germline V gene encodes CDR1 MNHGY and CDR2 SAAAGT. The V end lost 2 bases, the J end lost 7 bases, and 14 bases lay between the germline ends.

The J gene is TRBJ1-2, the V gene TRBV6-8; no definite D call. The source is a woman in her late teens or twenties with Graves' hyperthyroidism. Sequencing input: blood. In DNA, the CDR3 is TGTGCCAGCAGTTACGTCAGCCATACTGGTGGCTACACCTTC. It yields the protein CASSYVSHTGGYTF.